A selection of T cell receptor beta chains follows, all from one sample in a study of blood T cell repertoires in COVID-19. The method was immunoSEQ multiplex PCR; TCRdb's version includes in-frame clones alone and lacks a portion of them. The sample has over 70,000 clones, roughly 90% seen once. The sample was peripheral blood. All receptors derive from a human donor in a cohort sampled during active COVID-19. The CDR3 runs from the conserved cysteine through the conserved F or W. A D gene is named only where the DNA matches it firmly. Some rows have no size entry. The others give once, few or many, or a class for an expanded clone.

j_gene: TRBJ1-6; d_gene: .; v_gene: TRBV18; abundance: .; CDR3aa: CASSLRTDNSPLHF; CDR3nt: TGTGCCAGCTCACTACGGACAGATAATTCACCCCTCCACTTT
j_gene: TRBJ2-1; d_gene: .; v_gene: TRBV10-3; abundance: .; CDR3aa: CAISPQGYAYNEQFF; CDR3nt: TGTGCCATCAGCCCCCAGGGTTATGCCTACAATGAGCAGTTCTTC
j_gene: TRBJ2-3; d_gene: TRBD2; v_gene: TRBV27; abundance: .; CDR3aa: CASRGLAGGSTDTQYF; CDR3nt: TGTGCCAGCAGGGGACTAGCGGGAGGGAGCACAGATACGCAGTATTTT
j_gene: TRBJ1-4; d_gene: .; v_gene: TRBV10-3; abundance: few; CDR3aa: CATRRGEKLFF; CDR3nt: TGTGCCACCCGCCGGGGTGAAAAACTGTTTTTT
j_gene: TRBJ2-1; d_gene: TRBD2; v_gene: TRBV28; abundance: .; CDR3aa: CASSFHLRLSGRLYNEQFF; CDR3nt: TGTGCCAGCAGTTTTCACCTTCGATTAAGCGGGAGACTCTACAATGAGCAGTTCTTC
j_gene: TRBJ1-1; d_gene: TRBD1; v_gene: TRBV7-8; abundance: .; CDR3aa: CASSPDRVEGEAFF; CDR3nt: TGTGCCAGCAGCCCAGACAGGGTAGAAGGTGAAGCTTTCTTT
j_gene: TRBJ1-3; d_gene: .; v_gene: TRBV4-1; abundance: .; CDR3aa: CASSQEKGAGNTIYF; CDR3nt: TGCGCCAGCAGCCAAGAAAAGGGAGCTGGAAACACCATATATTTT
j_gene: TRBJ2-5; d_gene: TRBD1; v_gene: TRBV19; abundance: .; CDR3aa: CASTPGQGQETQYF; CDR3nt: TGTGCCAGTACCCCGGGACAGGGACAAGAGACCCAGTACTTC
j_gene: TRBJ2-3; d_gene: TRBD2; v_gene: TRBV14; abundance: .; CDR3aa: CASSQPGLAGLRTDTQYF; CDR3nt: TGTGCCAGCAGCCAACCCGGGCTAGCGGGACTTCGCACAGATACGCAGTATTTT
j_gene: TRBJ1-1; d_gene: .; v_gene: TRBV5-4; abundance: .; CDR3aa: CASSFLFRGGGAEAFF; CDR3nt: TGTGCCAGCAGCTTTCTATTCCGGGGGGGCGGAGCTGAAGCTTTCTTT
j_gene: TRBJ2-7; d_gene: .; v_gene: TRBV10-2; abundance: .; CDR3aa: CASSESGVALRREQYF; CDR3nt: TGCGCCAGCAGTGAGTCTGGGGTAGCGCTGAGGAGGGAGCAGTACTTC
j_gene: TRBJ2-7; d_gene: .; v_gene: TRBV18; abundance: .; CDR3aa: CASSLIDSSYEQYF; CDR3nt: TGTGCCAGCTCCCTCATCGACAGCTCCTACGAGCAGTACTTC
j_gene: TRBJ1-1; d_gene: .; v_gene: TRBV5-1; abundance: .; CDR3aa: CASSAGQYTEAFF; CDR3nt: TGCGCCAGCAGCGCTGGACAGTACACTGAAGCTTTCTTT
j_gene: TRBJ2-7; d_gene: TRBD1; v_gene: TRBV5-1; abundance: once; CDR3aa: CASSGTGLISYEQYF; CDR3nt: TGCGCCAGCAGCGGGACAGGCCTTATTTCCTACGAGCAGTACTTC
j_gene: TRBJ2-2; d_gene: TRBD2; v_gene: TRBV6-5; abundance: .; CDR3aa: CASSRSSGRAGELFF; CDR3nt: TGTGCCAGCAGCCGATCTAGCGGGAGGGCCGGGGAGCTGTTTTTT
j_gene: TRBJ1-5; d_gene: TRBD1; v_gene: TRBV4-2; abundance: .; CDR3aa: CASSQDTGASQPQHF; CDR3nt: TGTGCCAGCAGCCAAGACACAGGGGCCAGTCAGCCCCAGCATTTT
j_gene: TRBJ1-5; d_gene: .; v_gene: TRBV10-3; abundance: .; CDR3aa: CATHGGSINSNQPQHF; CDR3nt: TGTGCCACCCATGGAGGGTCAATCAATAGCAATCAGCCCCAGCATTTT
j_gene: TRBJ2-3; d_gene: .; v_gene: TRBV30; abundance: .; CDR3aa: CAWSVLAVSTDTQYF; CDR3nt: TGTGCCTGGAGTGTTCTAGCAGTTAGCACAGATACGCAGTATTTT
j_gene: TRBJ1-2; d_gene: .; v_gene: TRBV2; abundance: .; CDR3aa: CASTTIVVGGAGYTF; CDR3nt: TGTGCCAGCACCACAATCGTGGTAGGGGGTGCTGGCTACACCTTC
j_gene: TRBJ1-2; d_gene: .; v_gene: TRBV27; abundance: .; CDR3aa: CASRNLDRTAGHGYTF; CDR3nt: TGTGCCAGCAGAAACCTTGACAGGACAGCCGGCCATGGCTACACCTTC
j_gene: TRBJ2-7; d_gene: TRBD1; v_gene: TRBV3-1/TRBV3-2; abundance: .; CDR3aa: CASSQAVERGLGEQYF; CDR3nt: TGTGCCAGCAGCCAAGCCGTCGAGAGGGGGCTGGGCGAGCAGTACTTC
j_gene: TRBJ1-4; d_gene: .; v_gene: TRBV2; abundance: few; CDR3aa: CASSEAEGEKLFF; CDR3nt: TGTGCCAGCAGTGAAGCCGAGGGTGAAAAACTGTTTTTT
j_gene: TRBJ2-2; d_gene: TRBD2; v_gene: TRBV7-9; abundance: .; CDR3aa: CASSPFALAGDGELFF; CDR3nt: TGTGCCAGCAGCCCCTTTGCTCTAGCGGGAGACGGGGAGCTGTTTTTT
j_gene: TRBJ2-1; d_gene: TRBD1; v_gene: TRBV5-6; abundance: .; CDR3aa: CASSLPGTGALDEQFF; CDR3nt: TGTGCCAGCAGCTTGCCCGGGACAGGGGCCTTGGATGAGCAGTTCTTC
j_gene: TRBJ2-7; d_gene: TRBD2; v_gene: TRBV5-1; abundance: .; CDR3aa: CASSSGTSGGPYEQYF; CDR3nt: TGCGCCAGCAGCTCCGGGACTAGCGGGGGCCCCTACGAGCAGTACTTC
j_gene: TRBJ2-1; d_gene: TRBD2; v_gene: TRBV30; abundance: .; CDR3aa: CAWAAGRGGNEQFF; CDR3nt: TGTGCCTGGGCCGCGGGGCGGGGGGGCAATGAGCAGTTCTTC
j_gene: TRBJ2-5; d_gene: .; v_gene: TRBV10-1; abundance: .; CDR3aa: CASSEGGRAETQYF; CDR3nt: TGCGCCAGCAGTGAGGGAGGACGGGCGGAGACCCAGTACTTC
j_gene: TRBJ1-3; d_gene: TRBD1; v_gene: TRBV28; abundance: .; CDR3aa: CASIPQGNSGNTIYF; CDR3nt: TGTGCCAGCATTCCACAGGGGAATTCGGGAAACACCATATATTTT
j_gene: TRBJ2-1; d_gene: .; v_gene: TRBV6-2/TRBV6-3; abundance: once; CDR3aa: CASSYQSPTREQFF; CDR3nt: TGTGCCAGCAGTTACCAATCTCCGACTCGAGAGCAGTTCTTC
j_gene: TRBJ2-1; d_gene: .; v_gene: TRBV5-1; abundance: .; CDR3aa: CASRETADSYNEQFF; CDR3nt: TGCGCCAGCAGAGAGACAGCAGATTCTTACAATGAGCAGTTCTTC
j_gene: TRBJ2-1; d_gene: TRBD2; v_gene: TRBV24-1; abundance: .; CDR3aa: CATSDPTSGRAGNEQFF; CDR3nt: TGTGCCACCAGTGACCCAACTAGCGGGAGGGCCGGCAATGAGCAGTTCTTC
j_gene: TRBJ2-5; d_gene: TRBD1; v_gene: TRBV28; abundance: .; CDR3aa: CASSLGTGGSRETQYF; CDR3nt: TGTGCCAGCAGTTTAGGGACAGGGGGCTCTCGAGAGACCCAGTACTTC
j_gene: TRBJ2-7; d_gene: TRBD2; v_gene: TRBV12-5; abundance: .; CDR3aa: CASGVERGAYEQYF; CDR3nt: TGTGCTAGTGGTGTCGAGCGGGGGGCCTACGAGCAGTACTTC